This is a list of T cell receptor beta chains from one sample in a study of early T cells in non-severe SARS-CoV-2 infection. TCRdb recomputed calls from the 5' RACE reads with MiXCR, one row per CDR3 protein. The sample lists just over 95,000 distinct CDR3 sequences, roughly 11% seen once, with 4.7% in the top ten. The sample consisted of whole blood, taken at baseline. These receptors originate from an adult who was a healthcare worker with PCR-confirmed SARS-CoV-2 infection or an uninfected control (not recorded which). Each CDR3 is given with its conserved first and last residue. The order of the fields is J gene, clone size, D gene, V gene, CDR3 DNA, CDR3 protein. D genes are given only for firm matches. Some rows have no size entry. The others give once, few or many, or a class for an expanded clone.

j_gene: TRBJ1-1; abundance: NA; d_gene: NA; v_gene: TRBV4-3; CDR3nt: TGCGCCAGCAGCCAAGACCGGGGGGCGGCCACTGAAGCTTTCTTT; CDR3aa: CASSQDRGAATEAFF
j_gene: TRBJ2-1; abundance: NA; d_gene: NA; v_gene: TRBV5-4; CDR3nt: TGTGCCAGCAGCTTCGAGGGGTACTACAATGAGCAGTTCTTC; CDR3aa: CASSFEGYYNEQFF
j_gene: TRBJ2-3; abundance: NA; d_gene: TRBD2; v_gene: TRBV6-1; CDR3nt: TGTGCCAGCACACGACTAGCGGTCACAGATACGCAGTATTTT; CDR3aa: CASTRLAVTDTQYF
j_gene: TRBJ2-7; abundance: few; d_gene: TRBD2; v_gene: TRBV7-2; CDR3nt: TGTGCCAGCACTAGGGAGCGGGGATTCTACGAGCAGTACTTC; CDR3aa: CASTRERGFYEQYF
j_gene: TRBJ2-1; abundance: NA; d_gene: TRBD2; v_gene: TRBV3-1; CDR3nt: TGTGCCAGCAGCCACGAAACAGGACTAGCGGGGGTAAGGAATGAGCAGTTCTTC; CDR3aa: CASSHETGLAGVRNEQFF
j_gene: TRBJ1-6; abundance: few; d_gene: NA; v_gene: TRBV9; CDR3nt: TGTGCCAGCAGCGTAGGACAGAGAAAATCACCCCTCCACTTT; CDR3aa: CASSVGQRKSPLHF
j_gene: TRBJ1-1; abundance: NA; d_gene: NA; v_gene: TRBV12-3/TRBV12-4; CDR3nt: TGTGCCAGCAGTACCGGAAATAGATGGACTGAAGCTTTCTTT; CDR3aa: CASSTGNRWTEAFF
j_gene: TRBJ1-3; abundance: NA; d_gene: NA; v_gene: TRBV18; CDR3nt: TGTGCCAGCTCACCGACGGAGACTGGAAACACCATATATTTT; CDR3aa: CASSPTETGNTIYF
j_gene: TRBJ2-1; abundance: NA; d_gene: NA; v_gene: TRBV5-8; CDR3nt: TGTGTCAGCAGCAAGGGACACGCCTACAATGAGCAGTTCTTC; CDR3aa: CVSSKGHAYNEQFF
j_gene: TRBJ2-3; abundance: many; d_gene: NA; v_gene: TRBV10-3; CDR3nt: TGTGCCATCAGTGAGGGAGCCTTGGCCGCAGATACGCAGTATTTT; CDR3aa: CAISEGALAADTQYF
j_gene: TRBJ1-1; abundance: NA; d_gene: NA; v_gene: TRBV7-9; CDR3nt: TGTGCCAGCAGCTTATCGGGGAACACTGAAGCTTTCTTT; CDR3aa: CASSLSGNTEAFF
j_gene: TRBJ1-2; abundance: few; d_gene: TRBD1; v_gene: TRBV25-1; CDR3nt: TGTGCCAGCAGTGTTGCAGGGGGCTGGTATGGCTACACCTTC; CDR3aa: CASSVAGGWYGYTF
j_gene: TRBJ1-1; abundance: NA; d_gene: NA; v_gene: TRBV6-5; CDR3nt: TGTGCCAGCCGCGGAGGGCCGCACACTGAAGCTTTCTTT; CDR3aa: CASRGGPHTEAFF
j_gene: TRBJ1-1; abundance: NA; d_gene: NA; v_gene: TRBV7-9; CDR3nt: TGTGCCAGCAGCCCCGCCCAGGGGCTGAACACTGAAGCTTTCTTT; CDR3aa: CASSPAQGLNTEAFF
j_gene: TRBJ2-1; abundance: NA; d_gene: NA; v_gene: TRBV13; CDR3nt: TGTGCCAGCAGCTTATGGTCTCGGCCTGAGCAGTTCTTC; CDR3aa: CASSLWSRPEQFF
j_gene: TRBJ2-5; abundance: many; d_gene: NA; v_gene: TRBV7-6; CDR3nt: TGTGCCAGCAGCTCAAGTACCGACAGAGAAGAGACCCAGTACTTC; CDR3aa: CASSSSTDREETQYF
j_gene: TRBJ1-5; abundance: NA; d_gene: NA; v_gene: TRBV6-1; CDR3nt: TGTGCCAGCAGCACCCCGGGGCTTAGTTTCAATCAGCCCCAGCATTTT; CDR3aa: CASSTPGLSFNQPQHF
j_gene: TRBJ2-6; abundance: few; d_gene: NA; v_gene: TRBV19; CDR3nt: TGTGCCAGTAGTCCGTGGACCGCAGAGACCTCTGGGGCCAACGTCCTGACTTTC; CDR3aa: CASSPWTAETSGANVLTF
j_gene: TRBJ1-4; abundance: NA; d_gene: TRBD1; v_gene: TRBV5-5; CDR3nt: TGTGCCAGCAGCCCACGGCAGGGGGGGACTGAAAAACTGTTTTTT; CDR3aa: CASSPRQGGTEKLFF
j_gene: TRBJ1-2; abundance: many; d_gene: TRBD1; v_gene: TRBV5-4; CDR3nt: TGTGCCAGCAGAACGTGGACAGGGGCCAACTATGGCTACACCTTC; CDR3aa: CASRTWTGANYGYTF
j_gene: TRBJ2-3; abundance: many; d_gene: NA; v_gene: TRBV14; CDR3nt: TGTGCCAGCAGCCTACGCCCGAGGGCAGATACGCAGTATTTT; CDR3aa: CASSLRPRADTQYF
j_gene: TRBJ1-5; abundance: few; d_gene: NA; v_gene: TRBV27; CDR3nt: TGTGCCAGCAAGGGTCAGCCCCAGCATTTT; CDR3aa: CASKGQPQHF
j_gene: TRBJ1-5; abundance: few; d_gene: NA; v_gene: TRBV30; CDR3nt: TGTGCCTGGAGCATAGATAGCAATCAGCCCCAGCATTTT; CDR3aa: CAWSIDSNQPQHF
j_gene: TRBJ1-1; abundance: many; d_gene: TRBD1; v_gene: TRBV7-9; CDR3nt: TGTGCCAGCAGCGCCTACAGGGGGCGAAGAGAGAACACTGAAGCTTTCTTT; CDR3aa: CASSAYRGRRENTEAFF
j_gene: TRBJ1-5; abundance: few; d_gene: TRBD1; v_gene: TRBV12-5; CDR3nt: TGTGCTAGTGGTGCGGGACAGGACAATCAGCCCCAGCATTTT; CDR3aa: CASGAGQDNQPQHF
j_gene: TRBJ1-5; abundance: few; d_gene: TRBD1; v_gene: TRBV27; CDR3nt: TGTGCCAGCAGTTCGACAGGGGCGGGACAGCCCCAGCATTTT; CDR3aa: CASSSTGAGQPQHF
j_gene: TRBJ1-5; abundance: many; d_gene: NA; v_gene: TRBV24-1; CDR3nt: TGTGCCACCAGTGAGGGAACAGGGTATCAGCCCCAGCATTTT; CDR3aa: CATSEGTGYQPQHF
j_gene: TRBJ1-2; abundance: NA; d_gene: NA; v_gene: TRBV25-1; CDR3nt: TGTGCCAGCAGTGAAGGGAGCGCTTCCGCTGGCTACACCTTC; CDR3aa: CASSEGSASAGYTF
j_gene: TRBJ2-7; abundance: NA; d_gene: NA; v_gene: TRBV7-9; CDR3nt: TGTGCCAGCAGCTTAACTCGGGTTGGTTTCGAGCAGTACTTC; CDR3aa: CASSLTRVGFEQYF
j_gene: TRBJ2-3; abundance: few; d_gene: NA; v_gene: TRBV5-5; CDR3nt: TGTGCCAGCAGCTTGTTGCGTCCTAGCGACTCTGGCACAGATACGCAGTATTTT; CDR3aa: CASSLLRPSDSGTDTQYF
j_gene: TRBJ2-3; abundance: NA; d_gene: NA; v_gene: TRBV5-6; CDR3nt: TGTGCCAGCAGCTTTGAGATCACAGATACGCAGTATTTT; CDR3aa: CASSFEITDTQYF
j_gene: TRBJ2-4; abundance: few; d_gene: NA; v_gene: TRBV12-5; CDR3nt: TGTGCTAGTGGTTTCGGGATAGCCAAAAACATTCAGTACTTC; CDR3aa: CASGFGIAKNIQYF
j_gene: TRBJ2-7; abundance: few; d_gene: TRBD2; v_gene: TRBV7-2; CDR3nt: TGTGCCAGCAGCTCAACAGGGACTAGCGGGAGTAGATCCTACGAGCAGTACTTC; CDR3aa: CASSSTGTSGSRSYEQYF
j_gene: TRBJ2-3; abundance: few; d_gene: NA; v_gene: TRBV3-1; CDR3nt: TGTGCCAGCAGCCAAGAAGTAGGGATCGCAGATACGCAGTATTTT; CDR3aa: CASSQEVGIADTQYF
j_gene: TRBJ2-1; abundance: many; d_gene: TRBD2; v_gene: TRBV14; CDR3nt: TGTGCCAGCAGCCAAGGCCCGCGGGAGCTCAACAATGAGCAGTTCTTC; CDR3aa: CASSQGPRELNNEQFF
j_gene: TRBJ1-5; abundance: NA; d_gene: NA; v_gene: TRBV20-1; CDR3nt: TGCAGTGCTAGAGCGGGCTCCGGGACATTCCATCAGCCCCAGCATTTT; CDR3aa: CSARAGSGTFHQPQHF
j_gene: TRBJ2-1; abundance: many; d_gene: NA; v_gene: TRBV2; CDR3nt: TGTGCCAGCAAGTCTAGGGCTAGCCCCTACAATGAGCAGTTCTTC; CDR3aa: CASKSRASPYNEQFF
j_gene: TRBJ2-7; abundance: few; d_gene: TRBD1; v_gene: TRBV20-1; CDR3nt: TGCAGTACCCCGGGACAGGTTTTATCCCACGAGCAGTACTTC; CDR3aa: CSTPGQVLSHEQYF
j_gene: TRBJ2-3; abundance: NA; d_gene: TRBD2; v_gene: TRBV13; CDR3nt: TGTGCCAGCAGTTCTACTAGCGGGATACGGACAGATACGCAGTATTTT; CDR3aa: CASSSTSGIRTDTQYF
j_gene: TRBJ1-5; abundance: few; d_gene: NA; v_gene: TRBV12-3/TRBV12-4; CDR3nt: TGTGCCAGCACCAGGGGATGGCAGCCCCAGCATTTT; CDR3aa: CASTRGWQPQHF
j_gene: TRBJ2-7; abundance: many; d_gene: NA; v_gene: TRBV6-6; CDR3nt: TGTGCCAGCAGTTACTCCAAGTACGAGCAGTACTTC; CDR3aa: CASSYSKYEQYF
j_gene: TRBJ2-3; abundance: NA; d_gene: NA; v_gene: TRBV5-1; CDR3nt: TGCGCCAGCGGAGACCCCCAGGGTGGAGATACGCAGTATTTT; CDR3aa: CASGDPQGGDTQYF
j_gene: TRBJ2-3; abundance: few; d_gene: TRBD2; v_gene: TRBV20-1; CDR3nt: TGCAGTGCTAGCCCACTAGCGGGAGCGGACACAGATACGCAGTATTTT; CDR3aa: CSASPLAGADTDTQYF
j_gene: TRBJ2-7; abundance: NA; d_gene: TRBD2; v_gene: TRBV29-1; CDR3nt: TGCAGCGTTGAAGTTCCGACTAGCGCCGAAGACGAGCAGTACTTC; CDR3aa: CSVEVPTSAEDEQYF
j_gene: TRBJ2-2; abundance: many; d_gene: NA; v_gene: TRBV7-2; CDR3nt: TGTGCCAGCAGCTCCCGGGTCCTAACGGGAACCGGGGAGCTGTTTTTT; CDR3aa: CASSSRVLTGTGELFF
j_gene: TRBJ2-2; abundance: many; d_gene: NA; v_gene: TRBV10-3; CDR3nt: TGTGCCCTCCAGTCTAACACCGGGGAGCTGTTTTTT; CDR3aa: CALQSNTGELFF
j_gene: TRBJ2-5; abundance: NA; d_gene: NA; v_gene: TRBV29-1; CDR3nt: TGCAGCGTTATCAGGGGTGGGGGCCAAGAGACCCAGTACTTC; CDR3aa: CSVIRGGGQETQYF
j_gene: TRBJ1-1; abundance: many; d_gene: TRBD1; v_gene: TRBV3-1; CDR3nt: TGTGCCAGCAGCCGCCCTCTTCCCGGGACAGCGTCCGAAGCTTTCTTT; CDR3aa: CASSRPLPGTASEAFF
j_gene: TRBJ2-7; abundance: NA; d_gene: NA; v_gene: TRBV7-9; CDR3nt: TGTGCCAGCAGCTTAGCGCTGTCAGGGGAACTCGACGAGCAGTACTTC; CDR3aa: CASSLALSGELDEQYF